This paragraph covers one TCR beta chain sequence. These data come from a study of CD8 T cells in Susac syndrome. V lost 3 bases and J 0 bases, leaving 9 bases between the germline ends. The CDR3 covers 14 residues. Germline CDR1 is MNHEY and CDR2 is SMNVEV (reference sequence). Sequencing of TCR beta was carried out in blood CD8+ and CD4+ T cells. Negative isolation was used for CD8+ and CD4+ T cells, and FACS enrichment was applied to TEMRA cells. Reverse transcription of roughly 0.5 to 1 ug RNA used random hexamers. TCRdb redid the calling of the immunoSEQ multiplex PCR reads with MiXCR, one entry per CDR3 protein. The repertoire has 65,000 to 90,000 distinct CDR3 sequences, about 94% of them found once; the top ten carry 0.35% to 0.5%.

Sequencing input: CD8+ T cells from PBMCs. The sequence was obtained from a human donor with multiple sclerosis. V and J are TRBV27 and TRBJ2-7; the D is unclear. CDR3 nucleotides: TGTGCCAGCAGTTTGAAGTCGAGCTCCTACGAGCAGTACTTC. This codes for CASSLKSSSYEQYF.